The clone carrying this TCR beta chain was observed once. These data belong to a study of blood T cell repertoires in COVID-19. In the study overall: In each case, the material was cDNA or gDNA derived from T cells, B-cell-depleted T cells, or PBMCs.

Profiling relied on immunoSEQ multiplex PCR, and the TCRdb table lists in-frame clones only, not all of them. Of some 38,000 clones detected, around 84% appear once; the ten largest clones hold roughly 1.7%. One Seattle source followed patients from active infection through their disease course. Sequences were obtained from peripheral blood. This receptor was obtained from a man in his sixties with COVID-19, enrolled during active disease.

CDR3 sequence: CSVSPNRGQPQHF. CDR3 coding DNA: TGCAGCGTTAGTCCTAACAGGGGTCAGCCCCAGCATTTT. This chain connects TRBV29-1 to TRBJ1-5; 7 nucleotides align to TRBD1. V was clipped by 5 bases and J by 6 bases; unmatched bases: 7. The CDR3 is 13 amino acids. Germline values: CDR1 SQVTM, CDR2 ANQGSEA.